This T cell receptor (beta chain) was profiled in a study of cytomegalovirus exposure and HLA in healthy donors. Study details: The study placed about four fifths of its roughly 400 genotyped donors in the Caucasian-associated ancestry cluster.

The PCR had 60 Vbeta and 13 Jbeta primers. Using immunoSEQ multiplex PCR, the repertoire was profiled, and TCRdb retains in-frame clones only, with some absent. Of just over 200,000 clones listed, roughly 80% were seen once; the top ten hold roughly 1.6%. General study points: Immune exposure was documented only through CMV serostatus. According to the study, 160 or so TCR beta chains were cytomegalovirus-associated. A later examination showed that TCR association rates differed by HLA locus, with DRB1 most and HLA-C fewest.

This clone has a single count. Its antigen is undetermined. The length of the CDR3 is 13 residues. The germline gives CDR1 LNHDA, CDR2 SQIVND (reference sequence). The source material was PBMCs. The sequence was obtained from a man between 50 and 59 years old in good health and CMV-seronegative. The chain employs TRBV19 and TRBJ2-5; possible D gene TRBD2, 5 bases. With the DNA end fitting TRBJ2-7 better, the J assignment may be wrong. CDR3 sequence reads: CASSPGFNYEQYF. CDR3 nucleotides: TGTGCCAGTAGTCCGGGATTTAACTACGAGCAGTACTTC.